This T cell receptor beta chain was sequenced during a study of T cells in tumors after PD-1 blockade. Overall study: Patients had no prior checkpoint blockade, systemic immunosuppressants, or anti-cancer therapy within 4 weeks. General study results and limits: Blood contained approximately 43% of the tumor's TCR clonotypes. Expanded exhausted CD8+ clones after therapy were mostly novel clonotypes.

Trimming removed 2 bases at V and 6 bases at J, with 11 bases between. Germline V gives CDR1 GTSNPN, CDR2 SVGIG (reference sequence). The CDR3 spans 12 residues. Input was about 600 ng to 6,004 ng of genomic DNA from tumor or blood. Sequencing used immunoSEQ multiplex PCR; TCRdb keeps in-frame clones, though not all of them. The table includes fewer than 15,000 clones, about 63% detected once. Notes on this clone: Its specificity is unknown.

This clonotype originated in a human donor with basal cell carcinoma. The J gene is TRBJ2-7, the V gene TRBV30; TRBD2 might be the D (6 bases). This sample comprised tumor tissue, obtained before anti-PD-1 treatment. The CDR3 loop reads CAWSSQGLEQYF. In nucleotides, the CDR3 is TGTGCCTGGAGTTCTCAGGGACTCGAGCAGTACTTC.